Following are 18 T cell receptor beta chains from one sample sequenced in a study of PD-1 blockade in classical Hodgkin lymphoma. Only in-frame clones appear in the TCRdb table, and some are missing; sequencing was by immunoSEQ multiplex PCR. Of around 40,000 clones listed, over 70% are singletons. The time point denotes: cycle 4 day 1 (C4D1), after around six weeks of nivolumab. Following autologous stem cell transplantation, relapse occurred in every patient, and exposure to brentuximab vedotin varied. The specimen was peripheral blood mononuclear cells (PBMCs), collected before the fourth cycle of nivolumab. The receptors shown here come from a human donor with classical Hodgkin lymphoma.

This rearrangement joins TRBV6-6 to TRBJ2-7; D not resolved. V was shortened by 6 bases and J by 8 bases, with 14 bases between the two germline ends. The CDR3 length is 12 residues. CDR1 is MNHNY, CDR2 SVGAGI, per germline (reference sequence). CDR3 in DNA: TGTGCCAGCAGATCCTTTGGCAGCCAGCAGTACTTC. Its translation is CASRSFGSQQYF.

This chain joins TRBV6-5 and TRBJ1-6; D is unclear. Looked up from germline, CDR1 is MNHEY and CDR2 is SVGAGI. Trimming took off 4 bases at V and 10 bases at J, with 8 bases between the two ends. CDR3 length: 12 amino acids. The CDR3 nucleotides are TGTGCCAGCAGTTTCCCCCTATCACCCCTCCACTTT. Its protein product is CASSFPLSPLHF.

The table lists this clone with a few counts. The chain recombines TRBV27 with TRBJ1-5; D is perhaps TRBD1 (5 bases). Germline V gene data show CDR1 as MNHEY and CDR2 as SMNVEV (reference sequence). V lost 5 bases and J lost 7, with 15 bases in between. The CDR3 has 14 amino acids. CDR3 loop: CASSLQRGGQPQHF. As DNA, the CDR3 is TGTGCCAGCAGTCTCCAAAGGGGTGGCCAGCCCCAGCATTTT.

The chain couples TRBV5-8 to TRBJ2-3; 9 bases are shared with TRBD2. This CDR3 is 17 amino acids long. Per germline, CDR1 SGHTS and CDR2 YDEGEE. The V segment lost 0 bases and the J segment 2 bases; nucleotides outside the gene matches: 7. CDR3 nucleotides: TGTGCCAGCAGCTTGGGGCTAGCGGGGAGCTTCACAGATACGCAGTATTTT. This encodes CASSLGLAGSFTDTQYF. Variable domain in full (rest from reference TRBV5-8 and TRBJ2-3): EAGVTQSPTHLIKTRGQQATLRCSPISGHTSVYWYQQALGLGLQFLLWYDEGEERNRGNFPPRFSGRQFPNYSSELNVNALELEDSALYLCASSLGLAGSFTDTQYFGPGTRLTVL.

V gene TRBV9 combines with J gene TRBJ2-1; D uncertain. This CDR3 comprises 13 residues. The germline gives CDR1 SGDLS, CDR2 YYNGEE. V was trimmed by 4 bases and J by 4 bases, leaving 9 bases between them. CDR3: CASSPFGYNEQFF. As DNA, the CDR3 is TGTGCCAGCAGCCCCTTTGGGTACAATGAGCAGTTCTTC. Drawing the rest from reference TRBV9 and TRBJ2-1, the complete variable domain is DSGVTQTPKHLITATGQRVTLRCSPRSGDLSVYWYQQSLDQGLQFLIQYYNGEERAKGNILERFSAQQFPDLHSELNLSSLELGDSALYFCASSPFGYNEQFFGPGTRLTVL.

V usage is TRBV11-2 and J usage is TRBJ1-1; D not resolved. CDR3 size: 13 residues. Germline lookup yields CDR1 SGHAT and CDR2 FQNNGV. The germline V and J ends were trimmed by 0 bases and 8 bases, with 10 bases remaining between them. The CDR3 coding sequence is TGTGCCAGCAGCTTAGATGGTTGGGGAGAAGCTTTCTTT. Amino acids: CASSLDGWGEAFF.

The chain joins TRBV5-1 to TRBJ1-1, with 9 positions matching TRBD1. Germline loops: CDR1 SGHRS, CDR2 YFSETQ. The CDR3 runs 13 residues. Losses at the gene ends were 3 bases for V and 6 bases for J; bases not matched to a gene: 3. The CDR3 DNA sequence: TGCGCCAGCAGCTCACAGGGGGCGGCTGAAGCTTTCTTT. It specifies CASSSQGAAEAFF.

The sample holds one count of this clone. The rearrangement uses TRBV11-2 and TRBJ2-5; either TRBD1 or TRBD2 may supply D (5 bases each). This CDR3 is 13 amino acids long. Trimming removed 5 bases from V and 1 base from J, with 8 bases in between. Germline CDR1 SGHAT, CDR2 FQNNGV. CDR3 amino acids: CASSPGAQETQYF. In nucleotides, the CDR3 is TGTGCCAGCAGCCCCGGGGCCCAAGAGACCCAGTACTTC.

This clone was found a few times. This chain joins TRBV29-1 and TRBJ1-1, with 7 bases matching TRBD1. From germline, CDR1 is SQVTM and CDR2 ANQGSEA. The CDR3 is 17 amino acids. J gave up 2 bases and V 7 bases, and 19 bases lay outside the gene matches. Written as DNA, the CDR3 is TGCAGCGCCCAAGGGCTGACAGGGTTCGCCATTAACACTGAAGCTTTCTTT. Protein: CSAQGLTGFAINTEAFF.

The J gene is TRBJ2-1, the V gene TRBV18; D is undetermined. V lost 3 bases, J lost 4 bases, and 10 bases lay in between. The CDR3 sequence is 14 residues long. Germline values: CDR1 KGHSH, CDR2 LQKENI. In DNA, the CDR3 is TGTGCCAGCTCACCTCCGACGCGATACAATGAGCAGTTCTTC. Translating it yields CASSPPTRYNEQFF.

This clone came up once. The chain uses TRBV7-9 and TRBJ2-7; D ambiguous. The CDR3 consists of 12 residues. In germline, CDR1 is SEHNR, CDR2 FQNEAQ (reference sequence). Trimming stripped 1 base from V and 10 bases from J, with 11 bases between. CDR3 residues: CASSLGELVQYF. The CDR3 nucleotides are TGTGCCAGCAGCTTAGGAGAGCTCGTCCAGTACTTC.

The chain employs TRBV19 and TRBJ1-6, with 7 positions matching TRBD1. The CDR3 covers 16 residues. The ends lost 1 base at V and 2 bases at J; junction bases unmatched: 2. Germline V lookup: CDR1 LNHDA, CDR2 SQIVND (reference sequence). DNA for the CDR3: TGTGCCAGTAGTATAGGGACAGGAACCTATAATTCACCCCTCCACTTT. Protein product: CASSIGTGTYNSPLHF.

This clone has only one observation. The CDR3, as DNA: TGTGCCAGCAGCTTAGTTTTGGGCAGGGCCGGCTACGAGCAGTACTTC. Encoded protein: CASSLVLGRAGYEQYF. The genes are TRBV11-2 and TRBJ2-7, with D possibly being TRBD1 (5 bases). CDR3 length: 16 amino acids. Trimming pared 1 base from V and 3 bases from J, leaving 16 bases between. The germline V gene encodes CDR1 SGHAT and CDR2 FQNNGV.

This clone was found once. The V and J genes are TRBV7-9 and TRBJ1-4; 11 bases are a match to TRBD1. The germline V gene encodes CDR1 SEHNR and CDR2 FQNEAQ (reference sequence). V was pared by 4 bases and J by 4 bases, with 2 bases of the junction left unmatched. The CDR3 has 15 amino acids. CDR3 DNA: TGTGCCAGCAGCTGGGGGACAGGGGGTAATGAAAAACTGTTTTTT. Amino acids: CASSWGTGGNEKLFF. The full variable domain, in which reference TRBV7-9 and TRBJ1-4 provide the parts outside the CDR3, is DTGVSQNPRHKITKRGQNVTFRCDPISEHNRLYWYRQTLGQGPEFLTYFQNEAQLEKSRLLSDRFSAERPKGSFSTLEIQRTEQGDSAMYLCASSWGTGGNEKLFFGSGTQLSVL.

The V gene is TRBV6-1, the J gene TRBJ1-6; D is uncertain. The germline V gene has CDR1 MNHNS and CDR2 SASEGT. V was pared by 5 bases and J by 6 bases, with 11 bases between. The length of the CDR3 is 14 residues. The CDR3 sequence: CASSHTGRNSPLHF. CDR3 bases: TGTGCCAGCAGTCACACCGGCCGTAATTCACCCCTCCACTTT.

The V call is TRBV7-2, the J call TRBJ1-1, with D unresolved. The CDR3 has 11 amino acids. Per the germline V gene, CDR1 is SGHTA and CDR2 is FQGNSA. Trimming cost V 7 bases and J 7 bases, with 10 bases left between them. CDR3 sequence (DNA): TGTGCCAGCACCCCCCTCAATGAAGCTTTCTTT. Translating gives CASTPLNEAFF.

The genes are TRBV29-1 and TRBJ2-2; 9 positions agree with TRBD1. V was pared by 6 bases and J by 6 bases, with 11 bases of the junction left unmatched. CDR3 length: 15 amino acids. The germline V gene has CDR1 SQVTM and CDR2 ANQGSEA. The CDR3 is CSVARDRVIAGELFF. As DNA, the CDR3 is TGCAGCGTCGCCAGGGACAGGGTTATCGCCGGGGAGCTGTTTTTT.

CDR3 DNA: TGTGCCAGCAGCTTAAACCCGGATTATCAGCCCCAGCATTTT. Translated, it gives CASSLNPDYQPQHF. The J gene is TRBJ1-5, the V gene TRBV5-5, with unresolved D. Germline V gives CDR1 SGHKS, CDR2 YYEKEE (reference sequence). The CDR3 is made up of 14 amino acids. Trimming removed 2 bases from V and 5 bases from J, with 11 bases in between. Together with reference TRBV5-5 and TRBJ1-5, the CDR3 gives the full variable domain: DAGVTQSPTHLIKTRGQQVTLRCSPISGHKSVSWYQQVLGQGPQFIFQYYEKEERGRGNFPDRFSARQFPNYSSELNVNALLLGDSALYLCASSLNPDYQPQHFGDGTRLSIL.